This T cell receptor beta chain was sequenced in a study of STAT5B mutations in CD4+ large granular lymphocyte leukemia. The method was immunoSEQ multiplex PCR; TCRdb's version includes in-frame clones alone and lacks a portion of them. This repertoire shows roughly 35,000 clones, 65% to 70% found once; its top ten account for approximately 2%. The CDR3 is 15 amino acids. The V and J ends lost 4 bases and 2 bases respectively, with 12 bases between them. The germline V gene encodes CDR1 MNHEY and CDR2 SVGAGI. V and J are TRBV6-5 and TRBJ1-3; D not certain. This clonotype originated in a human donor in good health. Sequencing used CD4+ T cells from blood buffy coats. Here the CDR3 DNA reads TGTGCCAGCAGTTCCCTGACGGCTGCTGGAAACACCATATATTTT. It encodes CASSSLTAAGNTIYF.